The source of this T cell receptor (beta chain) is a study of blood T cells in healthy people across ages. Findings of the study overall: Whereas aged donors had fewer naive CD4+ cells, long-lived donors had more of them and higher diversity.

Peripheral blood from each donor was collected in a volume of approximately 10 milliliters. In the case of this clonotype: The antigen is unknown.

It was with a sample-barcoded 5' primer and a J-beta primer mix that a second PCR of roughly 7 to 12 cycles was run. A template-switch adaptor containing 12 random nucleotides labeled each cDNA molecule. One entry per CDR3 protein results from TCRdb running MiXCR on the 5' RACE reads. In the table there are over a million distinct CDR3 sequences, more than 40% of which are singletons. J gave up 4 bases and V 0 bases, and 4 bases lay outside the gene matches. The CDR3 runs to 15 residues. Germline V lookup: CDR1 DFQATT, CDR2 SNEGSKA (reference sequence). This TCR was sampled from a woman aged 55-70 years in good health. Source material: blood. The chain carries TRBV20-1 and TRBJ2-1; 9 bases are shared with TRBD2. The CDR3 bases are TGCAGTGCTAGAGAAGGGACTAGCAGGTACAATGAGCAGTTCTTC. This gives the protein CSAREGTSRYNEQFF.